Listed below are T cell receptor beta chains from one sample, sequenced in a study of blood T cell repertoires in COVID-19. The table came from immunoSEQ multiplex PCR; TCRdb's copy has only in-frame clones and leaves some out. The data hold some 240,000 clones, with approximately 83% observed a single time. Sequenced sample: PBMCs or T cells enriched from blood (not recorded which). Receptors originate from a woman aged 40 to 49 with acute COVID-19. CDR3s include the opening cysteine and the closing phenylalanine or tryptophan. The D gene is left open where the match is weak. Clone size is shown for a subset of rows, as once, few, many or a class of expanded clone.

TRBV27,.,TRBJ1-1,TRBD1,CASSLGGTGLNTEAFF,TGTGCCAGCAGTTTAGGCGGGACAGGGCTGAACACTGAAGCTTTCTTT
TRBV19,.,TRBJ2-1,TRBD2,CASSLGTSANNEQFF,TGTGCCAGTAGTCTGGGGACTAGCGCAAACAATGAGCAGTTCTTC
TRBV5-1,.,TRBJ2-3,.,CASSLEGAGFSMNTQYF,TGCGCCAGCAGCTTGGAAGGGGCAGGGTTCAGTATGAATACGCAGTATTTT
TRBV11-3,many,TRBJ1-5,.,CASSLGSDQPQHF,TGTGCCAGCAGCTTAGGCAGTGATCAGCCCCAGCATTTT
TRBV11-3,.,TRBJ1-3,.,CASSGPGNTIYF,TGTGCCAGCAGCGGGCCTGGAAACACCATATATTTT
TRBV6-2/TRBV6-3,.,TRBJ2-1,TRBD2,CASSSPRRLAEQFF,TGTGCCAGCAGTTCACCGCGGAGACTAGCGGAGCAGTTCTTC
TRBV19,.,TRBJ2-1,TRBD2,CASSPPSGRWNEQFF,TGTGCCAGTAGTCCCCCGAGCGGGAGATGGAATGAGCAGTTCTTC
TRBV15,once,TRBJ1-5,.,CATSRAGRGDNQPQHF,TGTGCCACCAGCAGAGCCGGAAGGGGTGACAATCAGCCCCAGCATTTT
TRBV14,.,TRBJ1-6,.,CASSLRQDPNSPLHF,TGTGCCAGCAGCCTAAGACAGGACCCTAATTCACCCCTCCACTTT
TRBV9,.,TRBJ1-1,TRBD1,CASSASTGENTEAFF,TGTGCCAGCAGCGCCTCTACAGGGGAGAACACTGAAGCTTTCTTT
TRBV4-1,few,TRBJ1-3,.,CASSPDTSSGNTIYF,TGCGCCAGCAGCCCGGACACCAGCTCTGGAAACACCATATATTTT
TRBV10-2,.,TRBJ2-5,TRBD2,CASSALAGVSETQYF,TGCGCCAGCAGTGCTTTAGCGGGAGTATCTGAGACCCAGTACTTC
TRBV27,.,TRBJ2-1,.,CASSSASGEQFF,TGTGCCAGCAGTTCCGCGAGCGGAGAGCAGTTCTTC
TRBV27,.,TRBJ2-7,.,CASSLSASSYEQYF,TGTGCCAGCAGTTTATCGGCTAGCTCCTACGAGCAGTACTTC
TRBV19,.,TRBJ2-1,.,CASSRQGISYNEQFF,TGTGCCAGTAGTAGGCAGGGAATTTCCTACAATGAGCAGTTCTTC
TRBV13,.,TRBJ2-7,TRBD2,CASSLSFAGVYEQYF,TGTGCCAGCAGCTTATCTTTCGCGGGGGTCTACGAGCAGTACTTC
TRBV14,.,TRBJ2-4,TRBD2,CASSQDYGRASVQYF,TGTGCCAGCAGCCAAGATTACGGGAGGGCCAGCGTTCAGTACTTC
TRBV2,.,TRBJ1-5,.,CASSEASRNSNQPQHF,TGTGCCAGCAGTGAAGCTTCCAGAAATAGCAATCAGCCCCAGCATTTT
TRBV27,.,TRBJ2-1,TRBD2,CASSLVPPGLSYNEQFF,TGTGCCAGCAGTTTAGTCCCCCCGGGACTAAGCTACAATGAGCAGTTCTTC
TRBV6-2/TRBV6-3,.,TRBJ1-5,.,CASSYSSFNRDHQPQHF,TGTGCCAGCAGTTACTCGTCCTTTAACAGGGACCATCAGCCCCAGCATTTT
TRBV12-3/TRBV12-4,.,TRBJ1-1,.,CASSLRGGEAFF,TGTGCCAGCAGTTTAAGGGGAGGAGAAGCTTTCTTT
TRBV25-1,once,TRBJ2-1,TRBD2,CASSGVAGLYNEQFF,TGTGCCAGCAGTGGGGTAGCGGGCCTATACAATGAGCAGTTCTTC
TRBV3-1/TRBV3-2,.,TRBJ1-6,.,CASSPTGDNSPLHF,TGTGCCAGCAGCCCGACAGGAGATAATTCACCCCTCCACTTT
TRBV2,once,TRBJ2-6,.,CASKEELISGANVLTF,TGTGCCAGCAAGGAGGAGCTGATCTCTGGGGCCAACGTCCTGACTTTC
TRBV25-1,.,TRBJ2-7,.,CASSLRAEDYEQYF,TGTGCCAGCAGTCTGAGAGCGGAAGACTACGAGCAGTACTTC
TRBV2,.,TRBJ1-5,.,CASRYRESSNQPQHF,TGTGCCAGCAGGTACCGGGAAAGTTCCAATCAGCCCCAGCATTTT
TRBV5-1,.,TRBJ2-2,TRBD1,CASGQGVAGELFF,TGCGCCAGCGGACAGGGGGTTGCCGGGGAGCTGTTTTTT
TRBV25-1,once,TRBJ2-1,TRBD2,CASSEATSGLVNEQFF,TGTGCCAGCAGTGAGGCGACTAGCGGATTAGTGAATGAGCAGTTCTTC
TRBV5-1,once,TRBJ2-7,TRBD1,CASSVARDRGLSYEQYF,TGCGCCAGCAGCGTGGCTAGGGACAGGGGGCTCTCCTACGAGCAGTACTTC
TRBV12-3/TRBV12-4,.,TRBJ1-6,.,CASSPQQGSPLHF,TGTGCCAGCAGTCCACAACAGGGTTCACCCCTCCACTTT
TRBV5-1,once,TRBJ2-2,.,CASSPGLGANTGELFF,TGCGCCAGCAGCCCCGGACTTGGCGCGAACACCGGGGAGCTGTTTTTT
TRBV5-4,.,TRBJ2-2,.,CASSRPGSDTGELFF,TGTGCCAGCAGTAGACCGGGGTCGGACACCGGGGAGCTGTTTTTT
TRBV28,.,TRBJ1-4,.,CASSLPDQQGEKLFF,TGTGCCAGCAGTTTGCCCGATCAGCAGGGGGAAAAACTGTTTTTT
TRBV3-1/TRBV3-2,.,TRBJ2-7,TRBD2,CASSQDLAGARDEQYF,TGTGCCAGCAGCCAAGATTTAGCGGGAGCCCGGGACGAGCAGTACTTC
TRBV5-1,once,TRBJ1-1,.,CASSLVPSNTEAFF,TGCGCCAGCAGCTTGGTCCCCTCGAACACTGAAGCTTTCTTT
TRBV10-3,once,TRBJ1-1,.,CAISVRVNTEAFF,TGTGCCATCAGTGTGCGAGTGAACACTGAAGCTTTCTTT
TRBV7-9,.,TRBJ2-3,TRBD2,CASSLVGLAGPSTDTQYF,TGTGCCAGCAGCTTAGTGGGCCTAGCGGGCCCAAGCACAGATACGCAGTATTTT
TRBV19,.,TRBJ1-1,TRBD1,CASRNRGLVNTEAFF,TGTGCCAGTAGAAACAGGGGGCTTGTGAACACTGAAGCTTTCTTT
TRBV7-2,.,TRBJ2-7,TRBD2,CASSTSSGREYEQYF,TGTGCCAGCAGCACATCTAGCGGGAGGGAGTACGAGCAGTACTTC
TRBV14,.,TRBJ2-1,TRBD1,CASSRVGTGGGDEQFF,TGTGCCAGCAGCCGGGTCGGGACAGGGGGCGGTGATGAGCAGTTCTTC
TRBV30,.,TRBJ2-3,.,CAWSVPETGDTQYF,TGTGCCTGGAGTGTACCGGAAACCGGGGATACGCAGTATTTT
TRBV19,.,TRBJ1-1,.,CASSNRTANTEAFF,TGTGCCAGTAGTAATCGAACAGCTAACACTGAAGCTTTCTTT
TRBV11-3,.,TRBJ2-1,.,CASSLGQYRSYNEQFF,TGTGCCAGCAGCTTAGGGCAATACCGCTCCTACAATGAGCAGTTCTTC
TRBV30,few,TRBJ2-7,TRBD1,CAWSADTGTGGNEQYF,TGTGCCTGGAGTGCCGATACCGGGACAGGGGGCAACGAGCAGTACTTC
TRBV9,.,TRBJ2-7,TRBD1,CASSVWQGDEQYF,TGTGCCAGCAGCGTATGGCAGGGGGACGAGCAGTACTTC
TRBV7-9,.,TRBJ2-3,.,CASSLAQGRGDTQYF,TGTGCCAGCAGCTTAGCCCAGGGGAGGGGGGATACGCAGTATTTT
TRBV11-2,.,TRBJ2-1,.,CASSLGGTGNNEQFF,TGTGCCAGCAGCTTAGGTGGGACTGGAAACAATGAGCAGTTCTTC
TRBV19,.,TRBJ1-1,TRBD1,CASLWTGGFGWTEAFF,TGTGCCAGTTTGTGGACAGGGGGCTTTGGGTGGACTGAAGCTTTCTTT
TRBV5-1,.,TRBJ2-5,TRBD2,CASSLARSGRGLGGQETQYF,TGCGCCAGCAGCTTGGCCAGGTCCGGGAGGGGCCTCGGGGGCCAAGAGACCCAGTACTTC
TRBV5-1,.,TRBJ2-7,TRBD1,CASSLTGGLYEQYF,TGCGCCAGCAGCTTGACAGGGGGGCTCTACGAGCAGTACTTC
TRBV6-5,.,TRBJ2-7,.,CASSSHREIYEQYF,TGTGCCAGCAGTTCCCACAGGGAAATCTACGAGCAGTACTTC
TRBV6-5,.,TRBJ1-1,.,CASTAGGPSNTEAFF,TGTGCCAGCACCGCGGGGGGGCCTTCGAACACTGAAGCTTTCTTT
TRBV13,.,TRBJ1-1,.,CASSQDLNTEAFF,TGTGCCAGCAGCCAGGACTTGAACACTGAAGCTTTCTTT
TRBV7-2,.,TRBJ1-6,TRBD1,CASSEGQGSPLHF,TGTGCCAGCAGCGAAGGACAGGGTTCACCCCTCCACTTT
TRBV5-4,.,TRBJ1-6,TRBD1,CASSLGQGDSPLHF,TGTGCCAGCAGCTTGGGTCAGGGGGATTCACCCCTCCACTTT
TRBV7-3,.,TRBJ2-3,TRBD2,CASSFRTSGAGDTQYF,TGTGCCAGCAGCTTCCGGACTAGCGGGGCCGGAGATACGCAGTATTTT
TRBV2,.,TRBJ2-7,.,CASRSGGSSYEQYF,TGTGCCAGCAGGTCCGGGGGTAGCTCCTACGAGCAGTACTTC
TRBV6-5,.,TRBJ2-5,.,CASSRQVQETQYF,TGTGCCAGCAGTCGACAGGTTCAAGAGACCCAGTACTTC
TRBV19,.,TRBJ2-1,TRBD1,CASSDGTAWDSHSYNEQFF,TGTGCCAGTAGTGACGGGACAGCATGGGATAGTCACTCCTACAATGAGCAGTTCTTC